These 25 T cell receptor beta chains were sequenced from one sample in a study of technical replicates of blood from a few donors (dated by TCRdb to about 2017). Receptors were amplified or captured by the immunoSEQ multiplex PCR assay. Not all clones reach the TCRdb copy of this immuneACCESS table, which keeps in-frame sequences only. Checked studies attribute under half of the gap to unresolved V genes and leave the rest unexplained. The sample table lists approximately 49,000 clones, around 90% of them with a count of one. About 3.6% of the sample belongs to the ten largest clones. The sample comprised PBMCs. The origin of the receptors is a human donor in good health. Some clones in this sample may be carry-over from other donors' samples.

CDR3 DNA: TGTGCCTGGAGTGTAAGGGGAGGGACCACCGGGGAGCTGTTTTTT. Translation: CAWSVRGGTTGELFF. The rearrangement uses TRBV30 and TRBJ2-2, with TRBD2 matching over 7 bases. V was pared by 0 bases and J by 4 bases, with 5 bases of the junction left unmatched. The germline CDR1 and CDR2 sequences are GTSNPN and SVGIG (reference sequence). This CDR3 has 15 residues.

J is TRBJ2-7 and V is TRBV4-3; the D gene is possibly TRBD1 (5 bases). The CDR3 runs to 14 residues. Germline CDR1 and CDR2: LGHNA and YSLEER. The V gene lost 4 bases and the J gene lost 6 bases, with 16 bases spanning the gap. The DNA of the CDR3 is TGCGCCAGCAGCCTCGACATAGCAGGGCTCGAGCAGTACTTC. Its translation: CASSLDIAGLEQYF.

The chain carries TRBV11-2 and TRBJ1-2; TRBD1 might be the D (6 bases). This CDR3 is 15 amino acids long. CDR1 SGHAT and CDR2 FQNNGV come from the germline V gene. Trimming removed 3 bases from V and 5 bases from J, with 16 bases in between. CDR3 loop: CASSFSYGTSYGYTF. The CDR3 coding sequence is TGTGCCAGCAGCTTTTCTTATGGGACATCTTATGGCTACACCTTC.

The V and J genes are TRBV10-3 and TRBJ1-5; D uncertain. Germline-derived CDR1 and CDR2 are ENHRY and SYGVKD. CDR3 length: 16 amino acids. Trimming removed 0 bases at V and 2 bases at J, with 11 bases between. The CDR3 protein is CAISESAGLGNQPQHF. The CDR3 DNA reads TGTGCCATCAGTGAGTCCGCAGGCCTGGGCAATCAGCCCCAGCATTTT.

This clone was counted between two and nine times. This chain joins TRBV4-3 and TRBJ2-3; maybe TRBD2 (6 bases). Looked up from germline, CDR1 is LGHNA and CDR2 is YSLEER. There are 16 residues in the CDR3. Trimming removed 4 bases from V and 2 bases from J, with 16 bases in between. The CDR3 sequence: CASSLEGTRPTDTQYF. CDR3 nucleotides: TGCGCCAGCAGCCTGGAGGGAACTAGGCCCACAGATACGCAGTATTTT.

CDR3 amino acids: CASSQDRTSGPDTQYF. The CDR3 DNA sequence: TGCGCCAGCAGCCAAGACCGGACTAGCGGCCCAGATACGCAGTATTTT. J is TRBJ2-3 and V is TRBV4-3; TRBD2 matches at 10 bases. The CDR3 is 16 amino acids. The V segment lost 0 bases and the J segment 4 bases; nucleotides outside the gene matches: 4. Germline CDR1 LGHNA, CDR2 YSLEER.

V and J are TRBV6-5 and TRBJ2-7, with a tentative D call TRBD2 (5 bases). V shed 8 bases and J shed 6 bases, with 17 bases lying between them. The CDR3 has 13 amino acids. CDR1 and CDR2 from the germline V gene are MNHEY and SVGAGI. CDR3 coding DNA: TGTGCCAGCTCATTTCTAAGAGGGCGCGAGCAGTACTTC. As protein: CASSFLRGREQYF.

The chain joins TRBV6-5 to TRBJ2-7; D may be TRBD1 (6 bases). The CDR3 runs to 14 residues. The V and J ends lost 2 bases and 6 bases respectively, with 14 bases between them. CDR1 and CDR2 from the germline V gene are MNHEY and SVGAGI. The CDR3 DNA is TGTGCCAGCAGTTACGACCACAGGGCCAGCGAGCAGTACTTC. Translation: CASSYDHRASEQYF.

V usage is TRBV5-8 and J usage is TRBJ1-1, with D unresolved. V was cut by 1 base and J by 6 bases, with 10 bases left in between. Looked up from germline, CDR1 is SGHTS and CDR2 is YDEGEE. CDR3 size: 13 residues. The CDR3 region is CASSLTARAEAFF. In DNA form, the CDR3 reads TGTGCCAGCAGCTTGACGGCGCGGGCTGAAGCTTTCTTT.

The rearrangement uses TRBV2 and TRBJ2-2, with D perhaps matching TRBD2 (7 bases). Germline CDR1 SNHLY, CDR2 FYNNEI. The V gene lost 3 bases and the J gene lost 3 bases, with 14 bases spanning the gap. The CDR3 length is 16 residues. The CDR3, as DNA: TGTGCCAGCAGTGACCCGGGGGGCGAGTACACCGGGGAGCTGTTTTTT. It translates to CASSDPGGEYTGELFF.

The chain recombines TRBV5-1 with TRBJ2-7; possibly TRBD1 for D (5 bases). The CDR3 contains 14 residues. Germline lookup yields CDR1 SGHRS and CDR2 YFSETQ. Trimming cost V 0 bases and J 2 bases, with 9 bases left between them. CDR3 in DNA: TGCGCCAGCAGCTTGGACGGACAACCCTACGAGCAGTACTTC. It is translated as CASSLDGQPYEQYF.

This clone was observed a single time. The chain has TRBV7-2 and TRBJ1-1; 9 positions agree with TRBD1. Germline CDR1 is SGHTA and CDR2 is FQGNSA. V trimming: 5 bases; J trimming: 10 bases; junction bases outside the gene matches: 14. This CDR3 is built from 15 residues. As DNA, the CDR3 is TGTGCCAGCAGCCCGTCCCGGACAGGGGACCAAAGAGCTTTCTTT. Translation: CASSPSRTGDQRAFF. Drawing the rest from reference TRBV7-2 and TRBJ1-1, the complete variable domain is GAGVSQSPSNKVTEKGKDVELRCDPISGHTALYWYRQSLGQGLEFLIYFQGNSAPDKSGLPSDRFSAERTGGSVSTLTIQRTQQEDSAVYLCASSPSRTGDQRAFFGQGTRLTVV.

This clone has a single count. The chain links TRBV7-8 to TRBJ2-7; TRBD1 agrees at 9 bases. J gave up 2 bases and V 7 bases, and 12 bases lay outside the gene matches. The germline V gene encodes CDR1 SGHVS and CDR2 FQNEAQ. The CDR3 runs to 16 residues. CDR3 in DNA: TGTGCCAGCATCTGGGGGCGGGGACAGGGAACCTACGAGCAGTACTTC. Translation gives CASIWGRGQGTYEQYF.

The chain couples TRBV7-2 to TRBJ2-7; D may be TRBD2 (6 bases). The CDR3 spans 14 residues. From germline, CDR1 is SGHTA and CDR2 FQGNSA. With 1 base removed from V and 4 bases from J, the gap between germline ends came to 11 bases. Here the CDR3 reads CASSLVAGTYEQYF. CDR3 nucleotide sequence: TGTGCCAGCAGCTTAGTGGCGGGAACGTACGAGCAGTACTTC.

The chain uses TRBV5-1 and TRBJ2-5; 9 bases line up with TRBD1. V lost 4 bases to trimming and J lost 9 bases; unmatched junction nucleotides: 19. Germline V gene sequence: CDR1 SGHRS, CDR2 YFSETQ. This CDR3 contains 17 residues. The CDR3 DNA sequence: TGCGCCAGCAGCCCCAGCCCTTCGACAGGGGGAGTCATGGCCCAGTACTTC. Translating gives CASSPSPSTGGVMAQYF. The complete variable domain, with remaining parts taken from reference TRBV5-1 and TRBJ2-5, reads KAGVTQTPRYLIKTRGQQVTLSCSPISGHRSVSWYQQTPGQGLQFLFEYFSETQRNKGNFPGRFSGRQFSNSRSEMNVSTLELGDSALYLCASSPSPSTGGVMAQYFGPGTRLLVL.

The chain carries TRBV5-4 and TRBJ1-2, with 8 bases identical to TRBD1. The germline gives CDR1 SGHNT, CDR2 YYREEE (reference sequence). After removal of 1 base from V and 8 bases from J, the junction contained 4 bases not matched to a gene. This CDR3 is 13 amino acids long. CDR3 bases: TGTGCCAGCAGCTTGCAGGGGGCTGGAGGCTACACCTTC. The encoded protein is CASSLQGAGGYTF.

The CDR3 spells CASSGHIEQFF. CDR3 sequence (DNA): TGTGCCAGCAGTGGACATATAGAGCAGTTCTTC. V is TRBV2 and J is TRBJ2-1; D gene ambiguous. The CDR3 contains 11 residues. V shed 4 bases and J shed 10 bases, with 8 bases lying between them. Germline-derived CDR1 and CDR2 are SNHLY and FYNNEI.

The chain links TRBV5-1 to TRBJ2-3; 11 bases align to TRBD2. V dropped 1 base and J dropped 2; count of bases not matched to a gene: 3. In germline, CDR1 is SGHRS, CDR2 YFSETQ. This CDR3 has 16 residues. CDR3 in DNA: TGCGCCAGCAGCTTGCCACTAGCGGGGGCCACAGATACGCAGTATTTT. Protein product: CASSLPLAGATDTQYF. The variable domain in full, completed from reference TRBV5-1 and TRBJ2-3, reads KAGVTQTPRYLIKTRGQQVTLSCSPISGHRSVSWYQQTPGQGLQFLFEYFSETQRNKGNFPGRFSGRQFSNSRSEMNVSTLELGDSALYLCASSLPLAGATDTQYFGPGTRLTVL.

The chain combines TRBV7-9 with TRBJ2-5; TRBD2 is a possible D gene (5 bases). V was pared by 3 bases and J by 3 bases, with 14 bases between. This CDR3 contains 15 residues. Germline V gene sequence: CDR1 SEHNR, CDR2 FQNEAQ (reference sequence). The chain's CDR3 is CASSFRVGEEETQYF. For the CDR3, the DNA is TGTGCCAGCAGCTTTAGAGTCGGGGAAGAAGAGACCCAGTACTTC.

V is TRBV15 and J is TRBJ2-2; TRBD2 might be the D (7 bases). This CDR3 spans 13 amino acids. Germline V gene data show CDR1 as LNHNV and CDR2 as YYDKDF (reference sequence). Trimming took off 8 bases at V and 7 bases at J, with 14 bases between the two ends. CDR3 coding DNA: TGTGCCACCGCGGGGGCAGGGCACGGGGAGCTGTTTTTT. Its translation is CATAGAGHGELFF.

This clone was detected once. The chain carries TRBV7-3 and TRBJ2-5; TRBD2 is a possible D gene (6 bases). Trimming left V 3 bases short and J 1 base short, with 9 bases between. The V gene's germline CDR1 is SGHTA and CDR2 FQGTGA. There are 14 residues in the CDR3. The CDR3, as DNA: TGTGCCAGCAGCTTGGGACTGGGCCAAGAGACCCAGTACTTC. This encodes CASSLGLGQETQYF.

The chain recombines TRBV9 with TRBJ2-2; 7 bases map to TRBD1. Trimming removed 3 bases from V and 3 bases from J; junction bases left unmatched: 14. This CDR3 has 18 residues. The germline V gene encodes CDR1 SGDLS and CDR2 YYNGEE. The CDR3 loop reads CASSDRQGSKQYTGELFF. The CDR3 DNA sequence: TGTGCCAGCAGCGACAGACAGGGTAGCAAGCAGTACACCGGGGAGCTGTTTTTT.

J is TRBJ2-1 and V is TRBV4-3; a weak D match, TRBD2 (6 bases). Germline CDR1 is LGHNA and CDR2 is YSLEER. V dropped 0 bases and J dropped 8 bases, with 11 bases sitting between them. This CDR3 is 14 amino acids long. The CDR3 DNA reads TGCGCCAGCAGCCAAGAGGGGGGACCTCATGAGCAGTTCTTC. Translating it yields CASSQEGGPHEQFF.

CDR3 amino acids: CASSRGPNYGYTF. As DNA, the CDR3 is TGTGCCAGCAGTCGGGGTCCTAACTATGGCTACACCTTC. This chain uses TRBV9 with TRBJ1-2; D remains unclear. Germline CDR1 and CDR2: SGDLS and YYNGEE. The CDR3 is 13 residues long. V dropped 5 bases and J dropped 0 bases, with 8 bases sitting between them.

This chain links TRBV5-4 with TRBJ2-2; D possibly corresponds to TRBD1 (6 bases). The germline CDR1 and CDR2 sequences are SGHNT and YYREEE (reference sequence). CDR3 size: 15 residues. The V end lost 4 bases, the J end lost 4 bases, and 14 bases lay between the germline ends. Here the CDR3 reads CASSLDSLGTGELFF. The DNA for the CDR3 is TGTGCCAGCAGCCTGGACAGTTTAGGCACCGGGGAGCTGTTTTTT.